Presented here are 18 T cell receptor beta chains from one specimen sequenced in a study of neurological immune-mediated disorders. A single record per CDR3 protein comes from TCRdb applying MiXCR to the 5' RACE reads. Of about 66,000 distinct CDR3 sequences listed, around 4.2% are singletons. Sequenced: PBMCs. Receptors were obtained from a man aged 30-40 years with multiple sclerosis.

The chain combines TRBV20-1 with TRBJ1-4, with D perhaps matching TRBD1 (5 bases). Germline V gives CDR1 DFQATT, CDR2 SNEGSKA (reference sequence). V lost 6 bases to trimming and J lost 4 bases, with 15 bases between them. The CDR3 is 14 residues long. CDR3 sequence: CSAATGTLNEKLFF. Here the CDR3 DNA reads TGCAGTGCGGCTACAGGAACGCTTAATGAAAAACTGTTTTTT.

Many counts were recorded for this clonotype. The chain employs TRBV6-5 and TRBJ1-1, with a tentative D call TRBD1 (6 bases). The V gene lost 4 bases and the J gene lost 4 bases, with 13 bases spanning the gap. The length of the CDR3 is 14 residues. CDR1 is MNHEY and CDR2 is SVGAGI in the germline V gene. CDR3 sequence reads: CASSSRGWGTEAFF. The CDR3 DNA reads as TGTGCCAGCAGTTCGAGGGGGTGGGGCACTGAAGCTTTCTTT.

This clonotype appeared many times. This rearrangement joins TRBV5-6 to TRBJ2-3; 9 bases are shared with TRBD2. CDR1 is SGHDT and CDR2 is YYEEEE in the germline V gene. J gave up 4 bases and V 4 bases, and 7 bases lay outside the gene matches. The CDR3 is 15 residues long. The DNA of the CDR3 is TGTGCCAGCAGCCCTCAAGCGGGGGGCGCAGATACGCAGTATTTT. Its protein product is CASSPQAGGADTQYF. The full variable domain, its missing parts supplied by reference TRBV5-6 and TRBJ2-3, is DAGVTQSPTHLIKTRGQQVTLRCSPKSGHDTVSWYQQALGQGPQFIFQYYEEEERQRGNFPDRFSGHQFPNYSSELNVNALLLGDSALYLCASSPQAGGADTQYFGPGTRLTVL.

This clonotype was seen at least ten times. The V call is TRBV12-3 or TRBV12-4, the J call TRBJ1-3; D is possibly TRBD1 (5 bases). Deletions cut 5 bases from V and 3 bases from J, with 14 bases between. CDR3 length: 15 residues. The CDR3 spells CASSPSGIRGNTIYF. As DNA, the CDR3 is TGTGCCAGCAGTCCCTCAGGGATTCGTGGAAACACCATATATTTT.

Comment on this clonotype: A read error may be the cause here, since a much bigger clone is one base away. The J gene is TRBJ2-7, the V gene TRBV20-1; TRBD1 aligns across 8 bases. This CDR3 region has 12 residues. V trimming: 2 bases; J trimming: 9 bases; junction bases outside the gene matches: 6. The V gene's germline CDR1 is DFQATT and CDR2 SNEGSKA (reference sequence). The CDR3 loop reads CSARPTGAGQYF. The CDR3 DNA follows: TGCAGTGCTAGACCGACAGGGGCGGGGCAGTACTTC.

This clonotype came up many times. V and J are TRBV7-8 and TRBJ2-3; 10 bases line up with TRBD2. V lost 5 bases and J lost 2; bases outside the gene matches: 7. Germline V gives CDR1 SGHVS, CDR2 FQNEAQ. The length of the CDR3 is 16 residues. The CDR3 coding sequence is TGTGCCAGCAGCGGGAGGACTAGCGGTTCCACAGATACGCAGTATTTT. Translated, it gives CASSGRTSGSTDTQYF.

At least ten counts were recorded for this clonotype. This chain joins TRBV2 and TRBJ2-7, with TRBD2 matching 10 bases. Germline trimming cut 6 bases from V and 0 bases from J; bases unmatched to any gene: 11. CDR1 SNHLY and CDR2 FYNNEI come from the germline V gene. The CDR3 consists of 17 residues. CDR3 region: CASRVPSGGASSYEQYF. In DNA, the CDR3 is TGTGCCAGCAGGGTGCCTAGCGGGGGTGCGAGCTCCTACGAGCAGTACTTC. Supplemented by reference TRBV2 and TRBJ2-7, the full variable domain reads EPEVTQTPSHQVTQMGQEVILRCVPISNHLYFYWYRQILGQKVEFLVSFYNNEISEKSEIFDDQFSVERPDGSNFTLKIRSTKLEDSAMYFCASRVPSGGASSYEQYFGPGTRLTVT.

The sample holds many counts of this clonotype. The genes are TRBV12-3 or TRBV12-4 and TRBJ2-3; D gene unclear. The CDR3 has 12 amino acids. V gave up 5 bases and J gave up 2 bases, with 5 bases separating them. CDR3 DNA: TGTGCCAGCAGTGAAATCACAGATACGCAGTATTTT. Its protein is CASSEITDTQYF.

This clonotype was observed at least ten times. The chain links TRBV5-1 to TRBJ1-2; D might be TRBD1 (6 bases). The V and J ends lost 5 bases and 3 bases respectively, with 14 bases between them. The V gene's germline CDR1 is SGHRS and CDR2 YFSETQ. The CDR3 has 14 amino acids. The CDR3 DNA reads TGCGCCAGCAGGGCGACAGGTCGTTACTATGGCTACACCTTC. This translates into CASRATGRYYGYTF.

The sample holds many counts of this clonotype. The chain carries TRBV4-1 and TRBJ2-3; D not resolved. The CDR3 spans 11 residues. Trimming cost V 4 bases and J 4 bases, with 3 bases left between them. Germline CDR1 reads MGHRA; CDR2 reads YSYEKL. The CDR3 nucleotides read TGCGCCAGCAGCCTGGCAGATACGCAGTATTTT. This gives the protein CASSLADTQYF.

This clonotype was detected ten times or more. The gene calls are TRBV24-1 and TRBJ2-2, with D possibly being TRBD1 (7 bases). The CDR3 runs 13 residues. V gave up 7 bases and J gave up 5 bases, with 10 bases separating them. CDR1 KGHDR and CDR2 SFDVKD come from the germline V gene. This CDR3 reads CATSPGGTGELFF. The CDR3 nucleotides are TGTGCCACCAGCCCAGGGGGGACCGGGGAGCTGTTTTTT.

The chain joins TRBV10-3 to TRBJ2-7, with 11 bases lining up with TRBD1. This CDR3 comprises 14 residues. Per the germline V gene, CDR1 is ENHRY and CDR2 is SYGVKD. Losses at the gene ends were 3 bases for V and 5 bases for J; bases not matched to a gene: 3. CDR3 protein: CAISDSGQGDEQYF. The DNA of the CDR3 is TGTGCCATCAGTGATTCGGGACAGGGGGACGAGCAGTACTTC.

Ten or more counts support this clonotype. This chain connects TRBV20-1 to TRBJ2-1; D gene uncertain. The CDR3 consists of 14 residues. CDR1 is DFQATT and CDR2 is SNEGSKA in the germline V gene (reference sequence). V lost 6 bases and J lost 1, with 13 bases in between. CDR3 nucleotides: TGCAGTGCGAGAACGTCAGGATCCTACAATGAGCAGTTCTTC. Protein: CSARTSGSYNEQFF.

This chain links TRBV20-1 with TRBJ2-7, with TRBD2 as a possible D gene (6 bases). The CDR3 runs to 14 residues. V was cut by 2 bases and J by 2 bases, with 13 bases left in between. Germline assignment: CDR1 DFQATT and CDR2 SNEGSKA (reference sequence). CDR3 bases: TGCAGTGCTAGACACGGGACTCGTCCCTACGAGCAGTACTTC. Amino acid sequence: CSARHGTRPYEQYF.

This clonotype was seen repeatedly, ten times or more. The chain links TRBV21-1 to TRBJ2-1; TRBD1 is the table's D call, not checked against the DNA. TRBV21-1 is shown as a pseudogene. This CDR3 has 16 residues. The CDR3 protein is CASSKEGNPPMNEQFF. The CDR3 bases are TGTGCCAGCAGCAAAGAGGGAAACCCCCCGATGAATGAGCAGTTCTTC.

This clonotype was picked up many times. V usage is TRBV5-1 and J usage is TRBJ2-5, with 7 bases matching TRBD1. The germline gives CDR1 SGHRS, CDR2 YFSETQ. V lost 3 bases, J lost 2 bases, and 4 bases stayed unmatched. CDR3 size: 14 residues. The CDR3 spells CASSWSTGQETQYF. For the CDR3, the DNA is TGCGCCAGCAGCTGGTCGACAGGGCAAGAGACCCAGTACTTC. Filled out from reference TRBV5-1 and TRBJ2-5, the complete variable domain reads KAGVTQTPRYLIKTRGQQVTLSCSPISGHRSVSWYQQTPGQGLQFLFEYFSETQRNKGNFPGRFSGRQFSNSRSEMNVSTLELGDSALYLCASSWSTGQETQYFGPGTRLLVL.

This clonotype was picked up many times. This chain uses TRBV20-1 with TRBJ1-2, with 7 bases that match TRBD1. The CDR3 is made up of 13 amino acids. Germline V gives CDR1 DFQATT, CDR2 SNEGSKA (reference sequence). Trimming removed 3 bases from V and 4 bases from J; junction bases left unmatched: 5. CDR3 DNA: TGCAGTGCTAGGCGGGACAGCGCCTATGGCTACACCTTC. Amino acids: CSARRDSAYGYTF.

Many counts were recorded for this clonotype. The chain links TRBV4-3 to TRBJ2-7, with 11 bases that match TRBD2. Per the germline V gene, CDR1 is LGHNA and CDR2 is YSLEER. The CDR3 contains 16 residues. V lost 3 bases, J lost 5 bases, and 9 bases stayed unmatched. The CDR3 here is CASSQGYSGGDHEQYF. In DNA form, the CDR3 reads TGCGCCAGCAGCCAGGGATATAGCGGGGGGGACCACGAGCAGTACTTC.